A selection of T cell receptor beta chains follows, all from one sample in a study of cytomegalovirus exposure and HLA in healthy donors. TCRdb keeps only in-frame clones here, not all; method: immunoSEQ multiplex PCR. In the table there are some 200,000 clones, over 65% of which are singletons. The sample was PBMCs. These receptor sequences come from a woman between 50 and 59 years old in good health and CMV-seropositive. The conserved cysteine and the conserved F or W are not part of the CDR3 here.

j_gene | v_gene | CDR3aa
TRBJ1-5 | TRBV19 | ASSGGGSLNQPQH
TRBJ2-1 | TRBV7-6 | ASSSSAYNEQF
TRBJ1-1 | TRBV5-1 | ASSLGGAGGTEAF
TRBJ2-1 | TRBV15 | ATSRGGLAYNEQF
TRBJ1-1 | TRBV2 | ASSESIGRAEAF
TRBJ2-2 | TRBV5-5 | ASSLEGTSVRGNTGELF
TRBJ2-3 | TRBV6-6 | ASSYGQGTDTQY
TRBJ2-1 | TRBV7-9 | ASSSLATRNNEQF
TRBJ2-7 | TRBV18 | ASSPGQADSYEQY
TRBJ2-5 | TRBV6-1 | ASSGKEFGQY
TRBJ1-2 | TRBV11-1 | ASSPRTAYGYT
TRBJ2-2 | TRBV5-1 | ASSSHRGELF
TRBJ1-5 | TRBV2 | ASSRTGDFQPQH
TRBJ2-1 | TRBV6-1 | ASRRDWSYNEQF
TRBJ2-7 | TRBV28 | ASSPGIGEQY
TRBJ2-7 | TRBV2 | ASSNDRDPSYEQY
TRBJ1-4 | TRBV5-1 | ASSLSAATNEKLF
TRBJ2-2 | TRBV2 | ASSAERGGLTGELF
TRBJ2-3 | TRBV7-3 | ASRGRDYQSTDTQY
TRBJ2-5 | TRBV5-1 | ASSPGGGGVQETQY
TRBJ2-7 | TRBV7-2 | ASSLAGTGGSEQY
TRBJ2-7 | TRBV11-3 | ASSFGQGYEQY
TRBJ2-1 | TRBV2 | ASSLGGEQF
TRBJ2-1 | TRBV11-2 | ASSPRTPGTSGVEQF
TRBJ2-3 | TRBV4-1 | ASSQVSGDTDTQY
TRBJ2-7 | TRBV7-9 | ASSLLTGSYEQY
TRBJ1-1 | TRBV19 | ASSPGASGGRAEAF
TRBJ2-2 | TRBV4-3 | ASSQEAGGGNTGELF
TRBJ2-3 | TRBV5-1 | ASSLVGDTQY
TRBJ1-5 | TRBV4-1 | ASSQDLNSGQPQH
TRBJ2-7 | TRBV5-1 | ASSLAGTNAYEQY
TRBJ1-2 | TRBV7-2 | ASSSALATYGYT
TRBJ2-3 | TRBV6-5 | ASSPQSGDTQY
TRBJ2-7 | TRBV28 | ASSLDGQGRSYEQY
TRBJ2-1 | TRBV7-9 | ASSVLGGGPGYEQF
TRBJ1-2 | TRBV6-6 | ASRESGENYGYT
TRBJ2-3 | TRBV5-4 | ASSLDARFDTDTQY
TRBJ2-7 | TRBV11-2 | ASSAPGQGSDEQY
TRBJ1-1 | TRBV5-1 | ASSLEGQGVAEAF
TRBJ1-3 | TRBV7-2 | ASSLDGNRDSGNTIY
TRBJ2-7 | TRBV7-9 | ASSRLAYEQY
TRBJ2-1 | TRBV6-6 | ASRRRGWSYNEQF
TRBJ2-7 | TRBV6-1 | ASWTLGGEQY
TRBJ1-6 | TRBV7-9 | ASSLELINSPLH
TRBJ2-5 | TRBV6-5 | ASSYSKDSQETQY
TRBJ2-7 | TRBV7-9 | ASSTGTGTYEQY
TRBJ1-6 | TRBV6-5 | ASSPVGNYNSPLH
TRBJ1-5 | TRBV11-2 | ASSSFNQPQH
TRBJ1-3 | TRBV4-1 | ASSQPGQLYSGNTIY
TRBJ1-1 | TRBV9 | ASSEGGDRGTEAF
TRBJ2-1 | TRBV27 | ASSLSQDYNEQF
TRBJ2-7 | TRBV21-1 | ASNLGGGPPYEQY
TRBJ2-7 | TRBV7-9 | ASSPQYEQY
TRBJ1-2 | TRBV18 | ASSHTVDSPTYGCT
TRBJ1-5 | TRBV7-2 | ASSLGGGNQPQH
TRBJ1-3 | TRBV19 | ASNLLGGIRTSGNTIY
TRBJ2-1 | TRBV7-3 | ASRNRASSYNEQF
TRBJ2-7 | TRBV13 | ASSQRGGYEQY
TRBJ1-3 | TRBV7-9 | ASNAADSGNTIY